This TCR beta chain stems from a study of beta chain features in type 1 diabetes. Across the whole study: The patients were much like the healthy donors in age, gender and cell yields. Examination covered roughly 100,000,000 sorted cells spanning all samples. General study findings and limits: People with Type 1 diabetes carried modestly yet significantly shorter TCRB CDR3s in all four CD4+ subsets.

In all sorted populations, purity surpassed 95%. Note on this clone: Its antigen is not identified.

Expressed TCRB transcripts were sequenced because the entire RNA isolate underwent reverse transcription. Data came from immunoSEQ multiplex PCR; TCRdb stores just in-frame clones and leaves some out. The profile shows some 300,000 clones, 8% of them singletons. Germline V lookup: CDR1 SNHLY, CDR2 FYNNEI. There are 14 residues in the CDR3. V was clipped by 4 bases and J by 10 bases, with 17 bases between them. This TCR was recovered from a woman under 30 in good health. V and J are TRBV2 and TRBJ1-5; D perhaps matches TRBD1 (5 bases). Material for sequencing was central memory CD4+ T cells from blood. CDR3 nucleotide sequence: TGTGCCAGCAGTGCGCGGGCAGGGAAGTCTCCCCAGCATTTT. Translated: CASSARAGKSPQHF. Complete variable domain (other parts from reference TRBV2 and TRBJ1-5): EPEVTQTPSHQVTQMGQEVILRCVPISNHLYFYWYRQILGQKVEFLVSFYNNEISEKSEIFDDQFSVERPDGSNFTLKIRSTKLEDSAMYFCASSARAGKSPQHFGDGTRLSIL.